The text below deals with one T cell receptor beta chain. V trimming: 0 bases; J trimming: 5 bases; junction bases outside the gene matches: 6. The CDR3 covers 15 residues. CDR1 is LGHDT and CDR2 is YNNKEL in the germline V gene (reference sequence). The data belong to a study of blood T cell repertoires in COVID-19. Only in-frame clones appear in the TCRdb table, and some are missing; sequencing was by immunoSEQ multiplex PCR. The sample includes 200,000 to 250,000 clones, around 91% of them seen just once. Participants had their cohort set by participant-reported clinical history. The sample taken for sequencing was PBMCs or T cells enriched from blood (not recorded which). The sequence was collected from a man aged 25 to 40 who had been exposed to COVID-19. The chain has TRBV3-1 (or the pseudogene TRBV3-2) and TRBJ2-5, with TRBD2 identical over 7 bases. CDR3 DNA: TGTGCCAGCAGCCAAGAGGGAGGGATCGGGGAGACCCAGTACTTC. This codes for CASSQEGGIGETQYF.